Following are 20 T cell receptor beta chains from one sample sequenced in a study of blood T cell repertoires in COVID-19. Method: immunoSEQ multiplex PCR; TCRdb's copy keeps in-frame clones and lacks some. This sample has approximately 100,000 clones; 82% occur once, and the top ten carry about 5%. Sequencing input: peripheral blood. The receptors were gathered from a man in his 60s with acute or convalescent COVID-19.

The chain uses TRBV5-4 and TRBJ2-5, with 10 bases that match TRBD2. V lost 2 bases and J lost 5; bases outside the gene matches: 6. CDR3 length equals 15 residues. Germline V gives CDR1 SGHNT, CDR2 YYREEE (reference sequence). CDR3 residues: CASSFEAGGEETQYF. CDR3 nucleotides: TGTGCCAGCAGCTTCGAAGCGGGGGGGGAGGAGACCCAGTACTTC.

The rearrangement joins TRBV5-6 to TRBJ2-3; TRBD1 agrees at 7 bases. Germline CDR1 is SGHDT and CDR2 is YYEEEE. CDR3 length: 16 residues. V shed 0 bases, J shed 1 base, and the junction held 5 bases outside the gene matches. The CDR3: CASSLGADRGTDTQYF. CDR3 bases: TGTGCCAGCAGCTTGGGGGCAGACAGGGGCACAGATACGCAGTATTTT.

This CDR3 is CASSQGLAGGTDTQYF. The CDR3 nucleotides read TGCGCCAGCAGCCAGGGACTAGCGGGGGGCACAGATACGCAGTATTTT. This chain uses TRBV4-1 with TRBJ2-3; TRBD2 matches at 14 bases. Losses at the gene ends were 3 bases for V and 1 base for J; bases not matched to a gene: 0. CDR3 length: 16 residues. Looked up from germline, CDR1 is MGHRA and CDR2 is YSYEKL.

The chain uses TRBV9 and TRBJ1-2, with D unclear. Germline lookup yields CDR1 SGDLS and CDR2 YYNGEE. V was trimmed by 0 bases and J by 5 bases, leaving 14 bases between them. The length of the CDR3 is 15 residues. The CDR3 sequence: CASSVAPSIPYGYTF. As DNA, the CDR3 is TGTGCCAGCAGCGTAGCGCCTTCTATTCCTTATGGCTACACCTTC.

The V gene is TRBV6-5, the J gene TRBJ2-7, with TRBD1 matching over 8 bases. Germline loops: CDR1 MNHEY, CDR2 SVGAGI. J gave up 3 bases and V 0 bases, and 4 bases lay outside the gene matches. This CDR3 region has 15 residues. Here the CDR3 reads CASSYSKTGVYEQYF. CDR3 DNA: TGTGCCAGCAGTTACTCGAAGACAGGGGTCTACGAGCAGTACTTC.

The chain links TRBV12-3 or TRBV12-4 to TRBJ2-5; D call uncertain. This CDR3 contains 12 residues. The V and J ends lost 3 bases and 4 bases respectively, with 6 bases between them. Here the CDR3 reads CASSFRGETQYF. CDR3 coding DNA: TGTGCCAGCAGTTTCCGAGGAGAGACCCAGTACTTC.

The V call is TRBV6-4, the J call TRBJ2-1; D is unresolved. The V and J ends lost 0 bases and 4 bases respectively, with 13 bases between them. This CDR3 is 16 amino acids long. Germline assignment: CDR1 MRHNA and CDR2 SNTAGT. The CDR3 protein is CASSDSTRTPYNEQFF. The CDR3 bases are TGTGCCAGCAGTGACTCTACTCGCACCCCGTACAATGAGCAGTTCTTC.

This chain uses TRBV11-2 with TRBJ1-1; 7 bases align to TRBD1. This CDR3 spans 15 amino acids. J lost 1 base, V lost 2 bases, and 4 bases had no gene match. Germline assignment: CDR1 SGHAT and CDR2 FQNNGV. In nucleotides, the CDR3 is TGTGCCAGCAGCTTATTTGGGACAGAGAACACTGAAGCTTTCTTT. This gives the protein CASSLFGTENTEAFF.

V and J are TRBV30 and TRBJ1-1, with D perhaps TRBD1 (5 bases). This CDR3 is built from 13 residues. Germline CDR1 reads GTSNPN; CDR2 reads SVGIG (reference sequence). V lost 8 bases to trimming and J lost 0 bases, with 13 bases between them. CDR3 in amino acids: CARGTEMNTEAFF. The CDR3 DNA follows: TGTGCCCGCGGGACTGAAATGAACACTGAAGCTTTCTTT.

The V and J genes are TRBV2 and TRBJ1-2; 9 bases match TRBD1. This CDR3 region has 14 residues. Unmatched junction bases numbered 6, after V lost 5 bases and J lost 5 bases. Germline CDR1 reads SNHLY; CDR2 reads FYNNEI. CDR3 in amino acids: CASSIQGARYGYTF. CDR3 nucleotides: TGTGCCAGCAGTATACAGGGGGCAAGGTATGGCTACACCTTC.

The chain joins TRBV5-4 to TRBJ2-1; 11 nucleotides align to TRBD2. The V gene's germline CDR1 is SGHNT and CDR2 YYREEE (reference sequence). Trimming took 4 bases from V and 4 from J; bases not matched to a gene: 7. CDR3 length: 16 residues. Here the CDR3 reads CASSPSGTSGYNEQFF. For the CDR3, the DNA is TGTGCCAGCAGCCCTTCTGGGACTAGCGGTTACAATGAGCAGTTCTTC.

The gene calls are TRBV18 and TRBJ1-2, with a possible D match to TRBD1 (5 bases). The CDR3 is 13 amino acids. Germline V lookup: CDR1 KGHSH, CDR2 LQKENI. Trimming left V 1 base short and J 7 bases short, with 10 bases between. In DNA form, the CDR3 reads TGTGCCAGCTCACCACGCAGGGTAGGTGGCTACACCTTC. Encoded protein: CASSPRRVGGYTF. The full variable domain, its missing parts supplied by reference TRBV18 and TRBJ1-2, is NAGVMQNPRHLVRRRGQEARLRCSPMKGHSHVYWYRQLPEEGLKFMVYLQKENIIDESGMPKERFSAEFPKEGPSILRIQQVVRGDSAAYFCASSPRRVGGYTFGSGTRLTVV.

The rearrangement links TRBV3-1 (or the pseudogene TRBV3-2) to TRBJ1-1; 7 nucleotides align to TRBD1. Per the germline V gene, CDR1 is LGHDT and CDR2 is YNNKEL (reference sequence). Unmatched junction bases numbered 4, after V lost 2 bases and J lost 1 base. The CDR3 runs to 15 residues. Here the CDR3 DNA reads TGTGCCAGCAGCCAATTGACAGGGTGGAACACTGAAGCTTTCTTT. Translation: CASSQLTGWNTEAFF.

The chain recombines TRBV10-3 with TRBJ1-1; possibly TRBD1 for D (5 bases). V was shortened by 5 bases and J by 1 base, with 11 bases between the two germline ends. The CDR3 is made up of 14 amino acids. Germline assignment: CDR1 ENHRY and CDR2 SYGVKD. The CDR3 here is CAISFSGKNTEAFF. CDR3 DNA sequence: TGTGCCATCAGTTTTTCAGGGAAGAACACTGAAGCTTTCTTT.

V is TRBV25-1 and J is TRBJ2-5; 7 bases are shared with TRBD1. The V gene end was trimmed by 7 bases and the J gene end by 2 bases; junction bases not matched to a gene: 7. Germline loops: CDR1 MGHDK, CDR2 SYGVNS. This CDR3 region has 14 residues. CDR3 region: CASIRSGGQETQYF. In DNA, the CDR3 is TGTGCCAGCATACGATCAGGGGGACAAGAGACCCAGTACTTC. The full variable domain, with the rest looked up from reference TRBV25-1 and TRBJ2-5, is EADIYQTPRYLVIGTGKKITLECSQTMGHDKMYWYQQDPGMELHLIHYSYGVNSTEKGDLSSESTVSRIRTEHFPLTLESARPSHTSQYLCASIRSGGQETQYFGPGTRLLVL.

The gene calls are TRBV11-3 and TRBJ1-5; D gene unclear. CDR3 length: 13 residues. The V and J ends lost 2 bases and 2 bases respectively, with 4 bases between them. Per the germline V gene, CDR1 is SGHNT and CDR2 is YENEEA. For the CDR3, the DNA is TGTGCCAGCAGCTTACGGGGCAATCAGCCCCAGCATTTT. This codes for CASSLRGNQPQHF.

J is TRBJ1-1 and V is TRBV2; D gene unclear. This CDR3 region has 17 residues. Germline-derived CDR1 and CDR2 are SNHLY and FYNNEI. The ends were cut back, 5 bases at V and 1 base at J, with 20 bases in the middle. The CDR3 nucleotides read TGTGCCAGCAGTTCCCCCGAAGGGAGCGCGTCGAACACTGAAGCTTTCTTT. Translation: CASSSPEGSASNTEAFF.

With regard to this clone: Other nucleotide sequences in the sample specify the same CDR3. This CDR3 is CASSISGSSYNEQFF. In DNA, the CDR3 is TGTGCCAGTAGTATTTCCGGGAGCTCCTACAATGAGCAGTTCTTC. This rearrangement joins TRBV19 to TRBJ2-1; D is possibly TRBD2 (6 bases). The V end was cut by 3 bases, the J end by 0 bases, with 9 bases between. CDR1 is LNHDA, CDR2 SQIVND, per germline (reference sequence). The CDR3 consists of 15 residues.

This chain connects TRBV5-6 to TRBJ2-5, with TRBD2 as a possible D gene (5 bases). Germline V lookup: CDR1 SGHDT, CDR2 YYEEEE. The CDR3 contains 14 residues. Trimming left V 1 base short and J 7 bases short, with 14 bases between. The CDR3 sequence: CASSLTDGVGTQYF. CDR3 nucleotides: TGTGCCAGCAGCTTGACGGACGGGGTAGGGACCCAGTACTTC.

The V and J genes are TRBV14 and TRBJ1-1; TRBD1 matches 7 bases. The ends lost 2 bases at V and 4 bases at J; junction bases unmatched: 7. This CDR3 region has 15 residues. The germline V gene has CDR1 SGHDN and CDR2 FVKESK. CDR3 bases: TGTGCCAGCAGCCAATTGACAGGGAAGGGCACTGAAGCTTTCTTT. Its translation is CASSQLTGKGTEAFF.